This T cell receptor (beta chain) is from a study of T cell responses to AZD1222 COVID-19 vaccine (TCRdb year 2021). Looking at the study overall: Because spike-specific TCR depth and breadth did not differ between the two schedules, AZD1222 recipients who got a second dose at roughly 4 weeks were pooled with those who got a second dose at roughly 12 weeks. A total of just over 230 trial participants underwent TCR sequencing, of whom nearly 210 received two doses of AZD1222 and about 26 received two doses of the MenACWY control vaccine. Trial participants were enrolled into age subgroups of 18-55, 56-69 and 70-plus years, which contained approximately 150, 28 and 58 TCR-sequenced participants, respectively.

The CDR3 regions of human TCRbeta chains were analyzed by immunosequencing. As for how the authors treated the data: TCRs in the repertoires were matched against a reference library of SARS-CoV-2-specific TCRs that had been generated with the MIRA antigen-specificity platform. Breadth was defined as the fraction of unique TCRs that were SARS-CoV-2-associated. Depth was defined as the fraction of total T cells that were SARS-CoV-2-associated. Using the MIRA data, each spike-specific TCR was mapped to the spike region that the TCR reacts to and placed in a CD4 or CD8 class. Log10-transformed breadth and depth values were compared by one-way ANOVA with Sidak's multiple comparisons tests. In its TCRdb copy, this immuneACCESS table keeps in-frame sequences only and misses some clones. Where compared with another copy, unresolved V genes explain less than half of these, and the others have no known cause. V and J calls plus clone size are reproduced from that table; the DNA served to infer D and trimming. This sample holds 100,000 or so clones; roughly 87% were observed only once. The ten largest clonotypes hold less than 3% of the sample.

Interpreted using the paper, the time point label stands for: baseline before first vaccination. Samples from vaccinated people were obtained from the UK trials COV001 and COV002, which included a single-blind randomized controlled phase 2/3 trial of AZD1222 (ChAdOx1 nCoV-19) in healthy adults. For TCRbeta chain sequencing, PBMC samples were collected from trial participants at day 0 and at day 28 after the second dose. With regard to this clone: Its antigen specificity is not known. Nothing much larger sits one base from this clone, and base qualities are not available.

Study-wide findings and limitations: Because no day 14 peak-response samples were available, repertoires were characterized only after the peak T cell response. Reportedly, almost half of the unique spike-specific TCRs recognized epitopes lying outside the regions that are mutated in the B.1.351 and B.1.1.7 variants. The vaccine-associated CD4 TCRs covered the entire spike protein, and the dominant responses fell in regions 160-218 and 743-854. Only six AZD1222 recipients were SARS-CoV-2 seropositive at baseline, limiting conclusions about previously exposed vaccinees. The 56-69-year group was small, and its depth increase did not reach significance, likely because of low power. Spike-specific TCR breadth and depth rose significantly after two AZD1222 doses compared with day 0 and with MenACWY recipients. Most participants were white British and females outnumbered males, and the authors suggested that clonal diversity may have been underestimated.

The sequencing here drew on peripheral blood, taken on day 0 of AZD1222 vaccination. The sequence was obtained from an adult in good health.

The CDR3 has the sequence CASSLAGLSNQPQHF. The nucleotide sequence reads TGTGCCAGCAGCTTGGCAGGGCTTAGCAATCAGCCCCAGCATTTT. The sequence is built from TRBV5-5 and TRBJ1-5; TRBD1 is a possible D gene, resting on 5 matching bases. The germline V gene (reference sequence) specifies SGHKS as CDR1 and YYEKEE as CDR2. The CDR3 runs 15 amino acids, cysteine and phenylalanine included. Just the 45-base CDR3 DNA is kept, in frame starting at base 1. V sheds 0 bases and J sheds 0 bases, leaving 7 bases between their ends.